These 21 T cell receptor beta chains share one sample of origin, sequenced in a study of breast tumors, draining lymph nodes, adjacent tissues. TCRdb fed the multiplex PCR reads into MiXCR, producing one record per CDR3 protein. The repertoire holds some 150,000 distinct CDR3 sequences, with under 25% as singletons. Breast cancer patients provided tissue from their axillary draining lymph nodes. Sequenced input: axillary lymph node tissue. Receptors originate from a female donor with breast cancer. Some clones in this sample may be carry-over from other donors' samples.

This clonotype has a count of ten or more. CDR3 loop: CAISPGSSGANVLTF. The CDR3 nucleotides are TGTGCCATCAGCCCGGGTAGCTCTGGGGCCAACGTCCTGACTTTC. The chain carries TRBV10-3 and TRBJ2-6; D unresolved. There are 15 residues in the CDR3. The germline V gene encodes CDR1 ENHRY and CDR2 SYGVKD. With 6 bases removed from V and 0 bases from J, the gap between germline ends came to 9 bases.

The chain uses TRBV7-8 and TRBJ2-7; possibly TRBD1 or TRBD2 for D (6 bases each). Germline V lookup: CDR1 SGHVS, CDR2 FQNEAQ. Trimming left V 5 bases short and J 7 bases short, with 24 bases between. This CDR3 is built from 16 residues. CDR3 sequence: CASSPTGGRGVREQYF. DNA of the CDR3: TGTGCCAGCAGCCCTACCGGGGGCAGGGGTGTGCGGGAGCAGTACTTC. Variable domain in full (rest from reference TRBV7-8 and TRBJ2-7): GAGVSQSPRYKVAKRGQDVALRCDPISGHVSLFWYQQALGQGPEFLTYFQNEAQLDKSGLPSDRFFAERPEGSVSTLKIQRTQQEDSAVYLCASSPTGGRGVREQYFGPGTRLTVT.

This clonotype was seen many times. The chain has TRBV6-2 or TRBV6-3 and TRBJ2-1; 11 nucleotides match TRBD1. The CDR3 length is 15 residues. V shed 2 bases and J 8 bases; nucleotides not matched to a gene: 5. The germline gives CDR1 MNHEY, CDR2 SVGEGT. This CDR3 reads CASSYRDRGSDEQFF. As DNA, the CDR3 is TGTGCCAGCAGTTACCGGGACAGGGGGTCGGATGAGCAGTTCTTC.

This clonotype was counted many times. This chain joins TRBV10-3 and TRBJ1-4; a possible D gene is TRBD1 (5 bases). This CDR3 spans 13 amino acids. Germline V gene sequence: CDR1 ENHRY, CDR2 SYGVKD. V was cut by 3 bases and J by 7 bases, with 9 bases left in between. CDR3 amino acids: CAISDYGGEKLFF. The CDR3 nucleotides read TGTGCCATCAGTGACTACGGGGGTGAAAAACTGTTTTTT.

This clonotype was counted at least ten times. This rearrangement joins TRBV7-3 to TRBJ2-7; TRBD2 matches 7 bases. Germline V CDR1 and CDR2: SGHTA, FQGTGA. After removal of 4 bases from V and 4 bases from J, the junction contained 10 bases not matched to a gene. There are 15 residues in the CDR3. CDR3 loop: CASSSIGGLSYEQYF. CDR3 coding DNA: TGTGCCAGCAGCTCAATTGGGGGACTATCTTACGAGCAGTACTTC. Variable domain in full (rest from reference TRBV7-3 and TRBJ2-7): GAGVSQTPSNKVTEKGKYVELRCDPISGHTALYWYRQSLGQGPEFLIYFQGTGAADDSGLPNDRFFAVRPEGSVSTLKIQRTERGDSAVYLCASSSIGGLSYEQYFGPGTRLTVT.

Worth noting for this clonotype: A much larger clonotype is one base distant, so this may be a read error. The CDR3 protein is CATGASGSRVQFF. In DNA, the CDR3 is TGTGCCACCGGGGCTAGCGGGAGCAGGGTGCAGTTCTTC. This chain uses TRBV24-1 with TRBJ2-1, with TRBD2 identical over 10 bases. CDR1 KGHDR and CDR2 SFDVKD come from the germline V gene. V dropped 9 bases and J dropped 12; count of bases not matched to a gene: 10. CDR3 length: 13 amino acids.

This clonotype was recorded many times. The chain is built from TRBV15 and TRBJ2-5; 8 nucleotides align to TRBD2. The germline CDR1 and CDR2 sequences are LNHNV and YYDKDF (reference sequence). There are 19 residues in the CDR3. The junction had 15 bases not matched to a gene; V was cut back by 0 bases and J by 3 bases. The CDR3 DNA reads TGTGCCACCAGCAGAGATCGGAGGAAGGGAGCGGGAGAGGAAGAGACCCAGTACTTC. As protein: CATSRDRRKGAGEEETQYF.

Ten or more counts support this clonotype. CDR3 sequence reads: CASSPRTGSGSYEQYF. CDR3 in DNA: TGTGCCAGCAGCCCAAGGACAGGGAGCGGGTCCTACGAGCAGTACTTC. The chain links TRBV11-3 to TRBJ2-7; 8 positions agree with TRBD1. This CDR3 contains 16 residues. Trimming removed 5 bases from V and 1 base from J; junction bases left unmatched: 10. Germline values: CDR1 SGHNT, CDR2 YENEEA.

The table lists this clonotype with a count of one. The junction and the germline gene differ at one end; a read error may be behind it. The genes are TRBV2 and TRBJ2-2; TRBD2 agrees at 11 bases. CDR1 is SNHLY and CDR2 is FYNNEI in the germline V gene. The CDR3 has 18 residues. The CDR3 here is CASSHVLAGARGTGERFF. The DNA for the CDR3 is TGTGCCAGCAGCCACGTACTAGCGGGAGCCCGAGGTACCGGGGAGCGGTTTTTT. Filled out from reference TRBV2 and TRBJ2-2, the complete variable domain reads EPEVTQTPSHQVTQMGQEVILRCVPISNHLYFYWYRQILGQKVEFLVSFYNNEISEKSEIFDDQFSVERPDGSNFTLKIRSTKLEDSAMYFCASSHVLAGARGTGERFFGEGSRLTVL.

This clonotype occurred many times. V gene TRBV20-1 combines with J gene TRBJ2-3; TRBD1 aligns across 10 bases. Germline lookup yields CDR1 DFQATT and CDR2 SNEGSKA (reference sequence). The CDR3 is 14 residues long. The junction had 5 bases not matched to a gene; V was cut back by 6 bases and J by 2 bases. This CDR3 is CSAGQGFDTDTQYF. The DNA for the CDR3 is TGCAGTGCGGGACAGGGGTTTGACACAGATACGCAGTATTTT.

As for this clonotype: It may be a read error: a sequence one base away is much more abundant. The CDR3 region is CANSLGGNYEQYF. The CDR3 bases are TGTGCCAACAGCTTAGGGGGTAACTACGAGCAGTACTTC. This sequence joins TRBV11-3 and TRBJ2-7, with a weak D call TRBD1 (6 bases). CDR3 size: 13 residues. From germline, CDR1 is SGHNT and CDR2 YENEEA.

The chain employs TRBV2 and TRBJ2-4, with 9 nucleotides matching TRBD2. J gave up 9 bases and V 4 bases, and 10 bases lay outside the gene matches. CDR3 length: 15 residues. Germline loops: CDR1 SNHLY, CDR2 FYNNEI. In nucleotides, the CDR3 is TGTGCCAGCAGTGCAAGGGGACTAGCCGGCGGCATTCAGTACTTC. It encodes CASSARGLAGGIQYF.

This clonotype was found many times. A read error may be the cause here, since a much bigger clone is one base away. The V call is TRBV3-1, the J call TRBJ2-7; D remains unclear. The CDR3 runs to 11 residues. V lost 3 bases and J lost 4, with 4 bases in between. Germline CDR1 and CDR2: LGHDT and YNNKEL (reference sequence). The CDR3: CASSHGYEQYF. CDR3 in DNA: TGTGCCAGCAGCCACGGGTACGAGCAGTACTTC.

This clonotype has at least ten counts. The genes are TRBV5-6 and TRBJ2-7; D unclear. Per the germline V gene, CDR1 is SGHDT and CDR2 is YYEEEE. This CDR3 spans 15 amino acids. V lost 4 bases and J lost 1, with 15 bases in between. CDR3 in amino acids: CASSKRSYRSYEQYF. CDR3 DNA: TGTGCCAGCAGCAAAAGGTCATACAGATCCTACGAGCAGTACTTC.

This clonotype was detected ten times or more. The chain recombines TRBV11-1 with TRBJ2-1; possibly TRBD2 for D (6 bases). In germline, CDR1 is SGHAT, CDR2 FQDESV (reference sequence). This CDR3 is built from 15 residues. Trimming left V 1 base short and J 8 bases short, with 15 bases between. CDR3 amino acids: CASSLEIIGGDEQFF. The CDR3 DNA is TGTGCCAGCAGCTTAGAGATAATAGGAGGGGATGAGCAGTTCTTC.

This clonotype was detected only a few times. The gene calls are TRBV7-2 and TRBJ2-4, with 11 bases matching TRBD1. Trimming at V came to 2 bases and at J to 8 bases, leaving 5 bases not matched to a gene. There are 15 residues in the CDR3. The germline gives CDR1 SGHTA, CDR2 FQGNSA. The CDR3 sequence is CASSLLGQGVDIQYF. The CDR3 nucleotides read TGTGCCAGCAGCTTATTGGGACAGGGGGTGGACATTCAGTACTTC.

Notes on this clonotype: A much larger clone is a single base away; this may be a read error. The chain couples TRBV19 to TRBJ2-7; TRBD1 agrees at 10 bases. V was pared by 4 bases and J by 4 bases, with 4 bases of the junction left unmatched. CDR3 length: 14 residues. Germline V gene sequence: CDR1 LNHDA, CDR2 SQIVND (reference sequence). This CDR3 reads CASSRGQGLYEQYF. The CDR3 DNA reads TGTGCCAGTAGTAGGGGACAGGGGTTGTACGAGCAGTACTTC.

The V call is TRBV15, the J call TRBJ1-5; D not resolved. V was pared by 0 bases and J by 3 bases, with 12 bases between. Germline V gene lookup returns CDR1 LNHNV and CDR2 YYDKDF (reference sequence). The CDR3 has 16 residues. The CDR3 bases are TGTGCCACCAGCAGAGATGCCCGTCCGAACAATCAGCCCCAGCATTTT. Translated, it gives CATSRDARPNNQPQHF.

There are a few counts of this clonotype. The rearrangement links TRBV6-2 or TRBV6-3 to TRBJ2-5, with TRBD1 matching 7 bases. Per the germline V gene, CDR1 is MNHEY and CDR2 is SVGEGT. Germline trimming cut 5 bases from V and 4 bases from J; bases unmatched to any gene: 7. The length of the CDR3 is 14 residues. CDR3 region: CASSTGVVGETQYF. The CDR3 region has the DNA TGTGCCAGCAGTACAGGGGTAGTAGGAGAGACCCAGTACTTC.

This clonotype occurred many times. The chain employs TRBV27 and TRBJ2-5, with 7 positions matching TRBD1. Trimming removed 8 bases from V and 4 bases from J; junction bases left unmatched: 10. Germline V gene lookup returns CDR1 MNHEY and CDR2 SMNVEV (reference sequence). The CDR3 totals 14 residues. CDR3 protein: CASAPTGFGETQYF. Written as DNA, the CDR3 is TGTGCCAGCGCACCGACAGGGTTCGGAGAGACCCAGTACTTC.

This clonotype has ten or more counts. The chain couples TRBV7-9 to TRBJ2-3, with 8 bases aligning to TRBD2. The CDR3 length is 14 residues. The germline gives CDR1 SEHNR, CDR2 FQNEAQ (reference sequence). Trimming removed 5 bases from V and 3 bases from J; junction bases left unmatched: 4. CDR3 sequence (DNA): TGTGCCAGCAGCCAAGCGGGGGCTACAGATACGCAGTATTTT. The encoded protein is CASSQAGATDTQYF.